Shown below are 17 T cell receptor beta chains from a single sample sequenced in a study of blood T cell repertoires in COVID-19 (dated by TCRdb to 2019 to 2021). The library was generated by the immunoSEQ multiplex PCR assay. TCRdb took over this immuneACCESS table, retaining in-frame rearrangements with V and J assigned. Such tables are incomplete; in checked studies, under half of the missing clones stem from an unresolved V gene, and the remainder is unexplained. For this sample the table gives some 77,000 clones, of which about four fifths were detected only once. The leading ten clones occupy more than 20% of the sample. Input material: peripheral blood. The receptor set was obtained from a woman in her seventies with acute or convalescent COVID-19.

The chain joins TRBV5-1 to TRBJ1-5; D is unclear. Looked up from germline, CDR1 is SGHRS and CDR2 is YFSETQ. The CDR3 totals 15 residues. The germline V and J ends were trimmed by 0 bases and 1 base, with 8 bases remaining between them. The CDR3 DNA reads TGCGCCAGCAGCTTGGGTCCCGAGAGCAATCAGCCCCAGCATTTT. It translates to CASSLGPESNQPQHF.

This rearrangement joins TRBV28 to TRBJ2-3, with a possible D match to TRBD2 (6 bases). The germline V gene encodes CDR1 MDHEN and CDR2 SYDVKM. The CDR3 extends over 17 amino acids. Trimming took 1 base from V and 6 from J, leaving 20 bases between them. CDR3 in amino acids: CASSLSGLLLVTDTQYF. Written as DNA, the CDR3 is TGTGCCAGCAGTTTATCGGGACTGCTTTTGGTGACGGATACGCAGTATTTT.

In DNA, the CDR3 is TGCAGCGCCACCCGGGGGACAGGGGATGAAAAACTGTTTTTT. Protein: CSATRGTGDEKLFF. The chain combines TRBV29-1 with TRBJ1-4; the match to TRBD1 covers 10 bases. Germline assignment: CDR1 SQVTM and CDR2 ANQGSEA. This CDR3 has 14 amino acids. V shed 7 bases and J 6 bases; nucleotides not matched to a gene: 8.

This clone was observed a handful of times. The chain combines TRBV28 with TRBJ1-4, with 8 nucleotides matching TRBD1. The CDR3 totals 16 residues. V dropped 5 bases and J dropped 5; count of bases not matched to a gene: 10. CDR1 is MDHEN and CDR2 is SYDVKM in the germline V gene. The CDR3 DNA reads TGTGCCAGCAGTCCGTACAGGGGGTCGCTCAATGAAAAACTGTTTTTT. It translates to CASSPYRGSLNEKLFF.

The rearrangement joins TRBV29-1 to TRBJ1-3; 10 nucleotides agree with TRBD1. CDR1 is SQVTM, CDR2 ANQGSEA, per germline. This CDR3 region has 14 residues. Unmatched junction bases numbered 5, after V lost 6 bases and J lost 3 bases. The CDR3 region is CSVDRDRGGNTIYF. The CDR3 DNA reads TGCAGCGTCGACCGGGACAGGGGTGGAAACACCATATATTTT.

This clone has more than one count but fewer than ten. The chain recombines TRBV6-5 with TRBJ2-5, with 10 bases lining up with TRBD1. CDR3 length: 12 amino acids. The V and J ends lost 8 bases and 4 bases, in that order; junction bases with no gene match: 1. In germline, CDR1 is MNHEY, CDR2 SVGAGI. In nucleotides, the CDR3 is TGTGCCAGCGGGGACAGGGGAGAGACCCAGTACTTC. This codes for CASGDRGETQYF.

The chain couples TRBV7-8 to TRBJ2-1; 15 bases match TRBD2. Per the germline V gene, CDR1 is SGHVS and CDR2 is FQNEAQ. V gave up 2 bases and J gave up 6 bases; unmatched junction bases: 5. The CDR3 extends over 17 amino acids. The CDR3 DNA reads as TGTGCCAGCAGCTTAAATACGGGACTAGCGGGAGGCAATGAGCAGTTCTTC. Translated, it gives CASSLNTGLAGGNEQFF. The whole variable domain, remainder taken from reference TRBV7-8 and TRBJ2-1, is GAGVSQSPRYKVAKRGQDVALRCDPISGHVSLFWYQQALGQGPEFLTYFQNEAQLDKSGLPSDRFFAERPEGSVSTLKIQRTQQEDSAVYLCASSLNTGLAGGNEQFFGPGTRLTVL.

This chain connects TRBV28 to TRBJ1-3; 7 bases map to TRBD1. The CDR3 totals 14 residues. V lost 5 bases, J lost 4 bases, and 5 bases stayed unmatched. Germline assignment: CDR1 MDHEN and CDR2 SYDVKM. The CDR3 nucleotides are TGTGCCAGCAGTCTAGACAGGGAGGGAAACACCATATATTTT. Its protein is CASSLDREGNTIYF.

The chain joins TRBV27 to TRBJ2-7; D remains ambiguous. The CDR3 contains 15 residues. Trimming took 6 bases from V and 2 from J, leaving 17 bases between them. Germline V gives CDR1 MNHEY, CDR2 SMNVEV (reference sequence). The CDR3 DNA reads as TGTGCCAGCAGCCCCCGGCGGCCGAATCCCTACGAGCAGTACTTC. Its translation is CASSPRRPNPYEQYF.

The chain combines TRBV20-1 with TRBJ2-7, with 8 bases lining up with TRBD1. The length of the CDR3 is 12 residues. J gave up 8 bases and V 3 bases, and 6 bases lay outside the gene matches. The germline V gene encodes CDR1 DFQATT and CDR2 SNEGSKA (reference sequence). The DNA of the CDR3 is TGCAGTGCTAGTTTGCAGGGGGCTCAGCAGTACTTC. Its protein is CSASLQGAQQYF.

The chain combines TRBV27 with TRBJ2-7; TRBD2 matches at 14 bases. The V segment lost 6 bases and the J segment 2 bases; nucleotides outside the gene matches: 9. Germline-derived CDR1 and CDR2 are MNHEY and SMNVEV (reference sequence). This CDR3 has 17 amino acids. CDR3 in DNA: TGTGCCAGCAGCCGCACCGGGACTAGCGGGGGTCCCTACGAGCAGTACTTC. The encoded protein is CASSRTGTSGGPYEQYF.

This chain connects TRBV9 to TRBJ1-6; TRBD1 aligns across 9 bases. The ends lost 3 bases at V and 5 bases at J; junction bases unmatched: 6. Germline CDR1 SGDLS, CDR2 YYNGEE. The CDR3 runs 16 residues. In DNA form, the CDR3 reads TGTGCCAGCAGCGGCACCGGGACAGGGAATAATTCACCCCTCCACTTT. Its translation: CASSGTGTGNNSPLHF.

The chain combines TRBV19 with TRBJ1-2; 9 bases are shared with TRBD1. CDR3 length: 15 amino acids. The junction had 9 bases not matched to a gene; V was cut back by 4 bases and J by 6 bases. Germline V gene data show CDR1 as LNHDA and CDR2 as SQIVND (reference sequence). The CDR3 nucleotides are TGTGCCAGTAGTACGGGGGACAGGGCAACCCATGGCTACACCTTC. It is translated as CASSTGDRATHGYTF.

CDR3 sequence reads: CASSFLSRGDGNIQYF. As DNA, the CDR3 is TGTGCCAGCAGTTTTTTATCTCGGGGGGATGGAAACATTCAGTACTTC. This rearrangement joins TRBV27 to TRBJ2-4, with 7 positions matching TRBD2. This CDR3 region has 16 residues. CDR1 is MNHEY and CDR2 is SMNVEV in the germline V gene (reference sequence). J was trimmed by 6 bases and V by 3 bases; bases with no gene match: 11.

This clone appeared a few times. The genes are TRBV28 and TRBJ1-1; no definite D call. This CDR3 contains 12 residues. CDR1 MDHEN and CDR2 SYDVKM come from the germline V gene. Deletions cut 10 bases from V and 6 bases from J, with 15 bases between. The CDR3 DNA reads as TGTGCCACGATTGTCCTGCAGGCTGAAGCTTTCTTT. Translating gives CATIVLQAEAFF.

J is TRBJ2-7 and V is TRBV6-5; maybe TRBD2 (5 bases). V gave up 2 bases and J gave up 2 bases, with 10 bases separating them. The CDR3 has 14 residues. Germline V gene lookup returns CDR1 MNHEY and CDR2 SVGAGI. Here the CDR3 DNA reads TGTGCCAGCAGTTACAGGGCCGGGGCCTACGAGCAGTACTTC. Translating it yields CASSYRAGAYEQYF.

This chain uses TRBV7-2 with TRBJ2-5; D remains unclear. Trimming shortened V by 1 base and J by 11 bases, and 11 bases separated the two germline ends. CDR1 is SGHTA and CDR2 is FQGNSA in the germline V gene. The CDR3 loop spans 12 amino acids. CDR3 sequence reads: CASSLVGLVQYF. CDR3 in DNA: TGTGCCAGCAGCTTAGTCGGGTTGGTTCAGTACTTC.